This T cell receptor beta chain was profiled in a study of control samples from healthy donors and cancer patients. TCRdb keeps only in-frame clones here, not all; method: immunoSEQ multiplex PCR. Found here are 400,000 to 500,000 clones, approximately 90% of them singletons; the top ten hold around 6.8%. Trimming stripped 6 bases from V and 10 bases from J, with 12 bases between. CDR3 length equals 11 residues. CDR1 LNHDA and CDR2 SQIVND come from the germline V gene (reference sequence). The source material was PBMCs. The TCR comes from a man aged 40-49 years with head and neck cancer. The chain links TRBV19 to TRBJ1-1, with a tentative D call TRBD1 (5 bases). CDR3 DNA sequence: TGTGCCAGTAGCGTTGGGGACCTAGCTTTCTTT. Translating it yields CASSVGDLAFF. Full variable domain (outside the CDR3, taken from reference TRBV19 and TRBJ1-1): DGGITQSPKYLFRKEGQNVTLSCEQNLNHDAMYWYRQDPGQGLRLIYYSQIVNDFQKGDIAEGYSVSREKKESFPLTVTSAQKNPTAFYLCASSVGDLAFFGQGTRLTVV.